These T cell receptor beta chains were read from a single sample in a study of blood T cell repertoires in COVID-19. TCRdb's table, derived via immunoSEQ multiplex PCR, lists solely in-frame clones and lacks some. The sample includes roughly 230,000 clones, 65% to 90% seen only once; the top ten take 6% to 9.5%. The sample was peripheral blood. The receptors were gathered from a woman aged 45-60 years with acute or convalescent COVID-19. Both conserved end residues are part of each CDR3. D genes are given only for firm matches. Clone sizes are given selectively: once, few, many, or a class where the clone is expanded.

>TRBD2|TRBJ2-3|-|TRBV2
CASSETRPSGSTDTQYF
TGTGCCAGCAGTGAAACCCGCCCTAGCGGGAGCACAGATACGCAGTATTTT
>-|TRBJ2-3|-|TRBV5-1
CASRETDTDTQYF
TGCGCCAGCAGGGAGACAGACACAGATACGCAGTATTTT
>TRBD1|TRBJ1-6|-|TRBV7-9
CASSLATGQSGSPLHF
TGTGCCAGCAGCTTGGCAACGGGACAGTCTGGCTCACCCCTCCACTTT
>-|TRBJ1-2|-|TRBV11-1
CASSLDSFYGYTF
TGTGCCAGCAGCTTAGACAGCTTCTATGGCTACACCTTC
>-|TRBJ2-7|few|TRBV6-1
CASSEGAGLPGEQYF
TGTGCCAGCAGTGAAGGGGCAGGGCTTCCCGGCGAGCAGTACTTC
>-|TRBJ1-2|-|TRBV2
CASSVQGNYGYTF
TGTGCCAGCAGTGTTCAGGGTAACTATGGCTACACCTTC
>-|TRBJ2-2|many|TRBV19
CASGEANTGELFF
TGTGCCTCCGGTGAGGCGAACACCGGGGAGCTGTTTTTT
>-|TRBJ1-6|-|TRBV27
CASSPLGRGGSPLHF
TGTGCCAGCAGTCCCCTGGGGAGGGGTGGATCACCCCTCCACTTT
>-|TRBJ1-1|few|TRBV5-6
CASSFTVNTEAFF
TGTGCCAGCAGCTTTACGGTGAACACTGAAGCTTTCTTT
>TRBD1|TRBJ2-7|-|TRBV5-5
CASSLGQGSYEQYF
TGTGCCAGCAGCCTGGGACAGGGCAGCTACGAGCAGTACTTC
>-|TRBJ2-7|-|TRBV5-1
CASSLGSKTYEQYF
TGCGCCAGCAGCTTGGGGTCTAAGACCTACGAGCAGTACTTC
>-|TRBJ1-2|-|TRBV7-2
CASSEQVLYGYTF
TGTGCCAGCAGCGAGCAGGTGCTATATGGCTACACCTTC
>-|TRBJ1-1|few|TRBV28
CASKRGLPNTEAFF
TGTGCCAGCAAAAGGGGACTACCGAACACTGAAGCTTTCTTT
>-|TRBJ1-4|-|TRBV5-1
CASSTQGPDEKLFF
TGCGCCAGCAGCACCCAGGGGCCCGATGAAAAACTGTTTTTT
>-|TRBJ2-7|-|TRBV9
CASSVGTGWEEQYF
TGTGCCAGCAGCGTAGGTACGGGGTGGGAAGAGCAGTACTTC
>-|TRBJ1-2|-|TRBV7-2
CASSLQGLGYTF
TGTGCCAGCAGCTTGCAGGGGTTGGGCTACACCTTC
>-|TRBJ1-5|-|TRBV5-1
CASSLAAGEEEPQHF
TGCGCCAGCAGCTTGGCCGCGGGGGAAGAAGAGCCCCAGCATTTT
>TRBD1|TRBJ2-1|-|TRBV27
CASSIRQGNEQFF
TGTGCCAGCAGTATACGACAGGGCAATGAGCAGTTCTTC
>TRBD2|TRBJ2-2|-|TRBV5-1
CASSPRTSGTTGELFF
TGCGCCAGCAGCCCGAGGACTAGCGGGACCACCGGGGAGCTGTTTTTT
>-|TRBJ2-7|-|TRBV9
CASSVGLGSSYEQYF
TGTGCCAGCAGCGTAGGGCTGGGGAGCTCCTACGAGCAGTACTTC
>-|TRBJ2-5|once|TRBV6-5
CASRDGGAETQYF
TGTGCCAGCAGAGACGGAGGCGCAGAGACCCAGTACTTC
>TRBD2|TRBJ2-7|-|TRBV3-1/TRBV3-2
CASSHVHTGLAGAYEQYF
TGTGCCAGCAGCCACGTACACACGGGACTAGCGGGGGCCTACGAGCAGTACTTC